The clone carrying this T cell receptor beta chain ranks as medium-sized in terms of frequency. Its target is not known. Read data end 3 residues before the CDR3 end; the end is taken from the germline J gene. This sample was included in a study of T cells in women clearing cervical HPV infection. Whole-study results and caveats: Cases and controls were distinguished at AUC approximately 0.8 by richness and V genes.

The repertoire was sequenced with immunoSEQ multiplex PCR; TCRdb's copy has only in-frame clones and lacks some. This sample lists roughly 30,000 clones; its ten largest clones have more than 4%. The germline V gene encodes CDR1 MNHEY and CDR2 SVGEGT. Trimming at V came to 2 bases and at J to 5 bases, leaving 5 bases not matched to a gene. This CDR3 comprises 16 residues. Sample: blood buffy coat. The sequence came from a woman between 18 and 75 years old with a cervical HPV16 infection that either progressed to CIN3+ or cleared (not recorded which). The J gene is TRBJ2-1, the V gene TRBV6-2 or TRBV6-3; 11 positions match TRBD2. The CDR3 spells CASSYLGLAGNNEQFF. The covered CDR3 bases are TGTGCCAGCAGTTACCTCGGACTAGCGGGTAACAATGAG.